This TCR beta chain was sequenced during a study of cytomegalovirus exposure and HLA in healthy donors. As regards this clone: Other DNA sequences of this sample code for an identical CDR3.

Primers for the PCR totalled 60 Vbeta and 13 Jbeta. The protocol was immunoSEQ multiplex PCR, while the TCRdb copy is restricted to in-frame clones and leaves out a portion. This sample has 200,000 to 250,000 clones, with about 83% found just once. The receptor was isolated from a human donor in good health. Sequenced material: PBMCs.

Written as DNA, the CDR3 is TGTGCCAGCAGTCGCTACGAGCAGTACTTC. Amino acid sequence: CASSRYEQYF. The genes are TRBV28 and TRBJ2-7; unclear D gene. Trimming left V 5 bases short and J 3 bases short, with 2 bases between. The germline CDR1 and CDR2 sequences are MDHEN and SYDVKM. The CDR3 is 10 amino acids.